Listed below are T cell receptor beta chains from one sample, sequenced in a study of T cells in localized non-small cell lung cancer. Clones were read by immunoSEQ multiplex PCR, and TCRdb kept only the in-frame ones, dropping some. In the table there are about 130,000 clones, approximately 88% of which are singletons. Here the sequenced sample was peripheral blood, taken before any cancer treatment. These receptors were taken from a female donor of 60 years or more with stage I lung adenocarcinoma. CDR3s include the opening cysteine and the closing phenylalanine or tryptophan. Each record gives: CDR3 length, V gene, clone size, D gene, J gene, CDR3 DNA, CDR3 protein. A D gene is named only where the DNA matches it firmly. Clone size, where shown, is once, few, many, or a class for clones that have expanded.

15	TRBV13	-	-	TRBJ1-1	TGTGCCAGCAGCTTAGTCGTGGGCGGGGGCACTGAAGCTTTCTTT	CASSLVVGGGTEAFF
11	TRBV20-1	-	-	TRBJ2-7	TGCAGTGCTAGTCAGGGTTCCGAGCAGTACTTC	CSASQGSEQYF
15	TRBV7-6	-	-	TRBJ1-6	TGTGCCAGCAGCTTAAGCGGACTGTTGAATTCACCCCTCCACTTT	CASSLSGLLNSPLHF
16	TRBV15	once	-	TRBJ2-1	TGTGCCACCAGCAGAGATCTGTTGGACTCCTACAATGAGCAGTTCTTC	CATSRDLLDSYNEQFF
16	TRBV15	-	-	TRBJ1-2	TGTGCCACCAGCAGAGAAACGGGGGCACAGGCCGATGGCTACACCTTC	CATSRETGAQADGYTF
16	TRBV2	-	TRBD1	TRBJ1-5	TGTGCCAGCAGTCCGGGGGGGACAGGGAGGACTCAGCCCCAGCATTTT	CASSPGGTGRTQPQHF
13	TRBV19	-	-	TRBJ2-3	TGTGCCAGTAGAGAGGGAGTTGGAGATACGCAGTATTTT	CASREGVGDTQYF
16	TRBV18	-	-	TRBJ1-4	TGTGCCAGCTCTCAATGGGTCCTGGGGGAGAATGAAAAACTGTTTTTT	CASSQWVLGENEKLFF
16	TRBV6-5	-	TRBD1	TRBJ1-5	TGTGCCAGCAGTTCCGCCGGACAGGTTAGCAATCAGCCCCAGCATTTT	CASSSAGQVSNQPQHF
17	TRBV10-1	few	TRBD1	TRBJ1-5	TGCGCCAGCAGTGAGGAGCGAGTGGGACAGAAAAGTCAGCCCCAGCATTTT	CASSEERVGQKSQPQHF
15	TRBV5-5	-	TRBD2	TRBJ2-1	TGTGCCAGCAGCTTTCGGGTAGCGGGAGACAATGAGCAGTTCTTC	CASSFRVAGDNEQFF
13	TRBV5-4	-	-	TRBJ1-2	TGTGCCAGCAGCGCTCCAGCGGACTATGGCTACACCTTC	CASSAPADYGYTF
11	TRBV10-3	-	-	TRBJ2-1	TGTGCCATCAGCAGGTCCGCTGAGCAGTTCTTC	CAISRSAEQFF
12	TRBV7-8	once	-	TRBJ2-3	TGTGCCAGCAGTTTATGGGAGGCGACGCAGTATTTT	CASSLWEATQYF
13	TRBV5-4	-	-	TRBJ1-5	TGTGCCAGCAGCCCGCGGGGAGGTCAGCCCCAGCATTTT	CASSPRGGQPQHF
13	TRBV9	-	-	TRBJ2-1	TGTGCCAGCAGCGCAATTCAGCAGTCGGGTCAGTTCTTC	CASSAIQQSGQFF
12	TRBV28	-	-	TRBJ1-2	TGTGCCAGCAGTTTCGGGTCTGCTGGCTACACCTTC	CASSFGSAGYTF
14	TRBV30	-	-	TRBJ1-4	TGTGCCTGGAGTGTTGGGGCCTTTAATGAAAAACTGTTTTTT	CAWSVGAFNEKLFF
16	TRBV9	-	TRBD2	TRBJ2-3	TGTGCCAGCAGCGTAGGCAGTAGCGGGAGCACAGATACGCAGTATTTT	CASSVGSSGSTDTQYF
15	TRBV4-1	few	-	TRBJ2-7	TGCGCCAGCAGCCAAGCGGCGGTCAGGGGCTACGAGCAGTACTTC	CASSQAAVRGYEQYF
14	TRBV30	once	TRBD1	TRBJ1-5	TGTGCCTGGAGTCAAAGGACAGGGAATCAGCCCCAGCATTTT	CAWSQRTGNQPQHF
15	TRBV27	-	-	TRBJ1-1	TGTGCCAGCAGCCCTACCATCGGAGGGAGCACTGAAGCTTTCTTT	CASSPTIGGSTEAFF
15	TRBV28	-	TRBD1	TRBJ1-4	TGTGCCAGCAGTTTATGGGGAGGGGGACAGGAAAAACTGTTTTTT	CASSLWGGGQEKLFF
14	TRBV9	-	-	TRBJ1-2	TGTGCCAGCAGCCCCGCCGGGAATAACTATGGCTACACCTTC	CASSPAGNNYGYTF
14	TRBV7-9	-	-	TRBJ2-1	TGTGCCAGCAGCCTCCAGGGGCTAGCGAATGAGCAGTTCTTC	CASSLQGLANEQFF
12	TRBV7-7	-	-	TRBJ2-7	TGTGCTAGCAGCTCAGGGGTCGGCGAGCAGTACTTC	CASSSGVGEQYF
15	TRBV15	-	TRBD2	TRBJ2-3	TGTGCCACCAGCAGAGAACGGACTAGCGGAGATACGCAGTATTTT	CATSRERTSGDTQYF
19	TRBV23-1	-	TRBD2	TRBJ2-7	TGCGCCAGCAGTCAATCGGGGACTAGCCGCGCCAATAAGTCCTACGAGCAGTACTTC	CASSQSGTSRANKSYEQYF
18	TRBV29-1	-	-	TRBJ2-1	TGCAGCGTTGAAGAAGGGTGGGCGGGCCTCTCCTCCTACAATGAGCAGTTCTTC	CSVEEGWAGLSSYNEQFF
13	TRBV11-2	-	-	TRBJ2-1	TGTGCCAGCAGCTTAATCGGACAGAATGAGCAGTTCTTC	CASSLIGQNEQFF
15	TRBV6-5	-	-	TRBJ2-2	TGTGCCAGCAGTCGACAGGTCCGACGGACCGGGGAGCTGTTTTTT	CASSRQVRRTGELFF
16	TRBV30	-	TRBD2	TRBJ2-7	TGTGCCTGGAGTGGGGGGACTAGCGGAGCATCCTACGAGCAGTACTTC	CAWSGGTSGASYEQYF
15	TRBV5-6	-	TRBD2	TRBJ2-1	TGTGCCAGCAGCCCGGGACTAGCGGGGGAGGATGAGCAGTTCTTC	CASSPGLAGEDEQFF
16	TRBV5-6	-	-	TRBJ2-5	TGTGCCAGCAGCTTGGCCACTCGCAGGGGACAAGAGACCCAGTACTTC	CASSLATRRGQETQYF
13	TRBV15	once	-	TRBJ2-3	TGTGCCACCAGCAGAGTCGTACGGTATACGCAGTATTTT	CATSRVVRYTQYF
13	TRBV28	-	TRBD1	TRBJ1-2	TGTGCCAGCAGAACGACAGGGAGGGATGGCTACACCTTC	CASRTTGRDGYTF
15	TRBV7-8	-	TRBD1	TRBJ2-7	TGTGCCAGCAGCTTAGTGGCGGGACAGGGGCGGGAGCAGTACTTC	CASSLVAGQGREQYF
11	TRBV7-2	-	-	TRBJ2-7	TGTGCCAGCAGCTTAGTCTACGAGCAGTACTTC	CASSLVYEQYF
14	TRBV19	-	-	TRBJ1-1	TGTGCCAGCAACATCCGGGGACACACATCTGAAGCTTTCTTT	CASNIRGHTSEAFF
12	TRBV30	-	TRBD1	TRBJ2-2	TGTGCCTGCCGGACAGGGACCGGGGAGCTGTTTTTT	CACRTGTGELFF
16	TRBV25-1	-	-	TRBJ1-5	TGTGCCAGCAGTGAAGGGAGGGCAGGGGTTGGGGAGCCCCAGCATTTT	CASSEGRAGVGEPQHF
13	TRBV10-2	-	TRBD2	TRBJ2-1	TGCGCCAGCAGTGACAGCGGGATTTATGAGCAGTTCTTC	CASSDSGIYEQFF
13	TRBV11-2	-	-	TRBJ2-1	TGTGCCAGCAGCTTAGGCGCCGGCAGGGGGGGGTTCTTC	CASSLGAGRGGFF
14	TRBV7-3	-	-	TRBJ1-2	TGTGCCAGCAGCCCCTACACGGACGTCCGGGGCTACACCTTC	CASSPYTDVRGYTF
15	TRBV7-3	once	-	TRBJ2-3	TGTGCCAGCAGCTTGGCAGGGCCCGGCACAGATACGCAGTATTTT	CASSLAGPGTDTQYF
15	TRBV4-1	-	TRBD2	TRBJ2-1	TGCGCCAGCACCCCACTAGCGGGATTAGTTATTGAGCAGTTCTTC	CASTPLAGLVIEQFF
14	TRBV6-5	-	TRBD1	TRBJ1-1	TGTGCCAGCAGTCCCGGGGGCAGGGGGACTGAAGCTTTCTTT	CASSPGGRGTEAFF
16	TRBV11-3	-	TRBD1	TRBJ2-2	TGTGCCAGCAGCTTGAGGCCAACAGGGGCCACCGGGGAGCTGTTTTTT	CASSLRPTGATGELFF
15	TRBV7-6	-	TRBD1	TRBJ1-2	TGTGCCAGCAGCTTACGAGACAGGGATGCTATGGGCTACACCTTC	CASSLRDRDAMGYTF
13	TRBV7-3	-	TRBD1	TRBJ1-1	TGTGCCAGCAGCCAGGGGGGGAGTGATAAAGCTTTCTTT	CASSQGGSDKAFF